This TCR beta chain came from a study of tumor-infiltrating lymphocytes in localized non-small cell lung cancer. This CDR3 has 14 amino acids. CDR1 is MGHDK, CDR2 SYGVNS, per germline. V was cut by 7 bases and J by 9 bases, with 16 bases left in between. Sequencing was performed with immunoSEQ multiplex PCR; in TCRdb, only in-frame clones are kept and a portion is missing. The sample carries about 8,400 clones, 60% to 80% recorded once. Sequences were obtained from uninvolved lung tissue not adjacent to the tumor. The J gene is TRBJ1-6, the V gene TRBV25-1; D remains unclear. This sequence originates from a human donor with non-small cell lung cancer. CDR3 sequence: CASTLSGDGSPLHF. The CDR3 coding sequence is TGTGCCAGCACCTTAAGCGGGGATGGTTCACCCCTCCACTTT. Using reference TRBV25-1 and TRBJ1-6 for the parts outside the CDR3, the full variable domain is EADIYQTPRYLVIGTGKKITLECSQTMGHDKMYWYQQDPGMELHLIHYSYGVNSTEKGDLSSESTVSRIRTEHFPLTLESARPSHTSQYLCASTLSGDGSPLHFGNGTRLTVT.